The clone carrying this TCR beta chain has a handful of counts. Germline V gene data show CDR1 as SGDLS and CDR2 as YYNGEE. V dropped 0 bases and J dropped 4; count of bases not matched to a gene: 6. The CDR3 extends over 16 amino acids. This entry is derived from a study of T cells after yellow fever vaccination. One entry per CDR3 protein results from TCRdb running MiXCR on the 5' RACE reads. The sample shows some 260,000 distinct CDR3 sequences, roughly 5.6% of them seen only once. This clonotype was obtained from a man aged 18-30 years who received the YFV17D yellow fever vaccine. Sequenced here: CD4+ T cells sorted from PBMCs, sampled on the day of the yellow fever booster vaccination. The chain joins TRBV9 to TRBJ2-1; 8 bases match TRBD2. Here the CDR3 reads CASSVGPGGAYNEQFF. The CDR3 DNA is TGTGCCAGCAGCGTAGGACCCGGGGGGGCGTACAATGAGCAGTTCTTC.